This T cell receptor (beta chain) was recorded in a study of T cell responses to AZD1222 COVID-19 vaccine. Study background: Samples with a second dose at about 4 or about 12 weeks were pooled together.

Study results and caveats: The donor cohort was predominantly white British with a female majority, and clonal diversity may have been underestimated. No day 14 peak samples; only post-peak repertoires were characterized. Nearly half of spike-specific TCRs reportedly target variant regions that are unmutated in the B.1.351 and B.1.1.7 variants.

Details on this clone: The antigen is not known.

Using immunoSEQ multiplex PCR, the repertoire was profiled, and TCRdb retains in-frame clones only, with some absent. In the table there are about 110,000 clones, approximately 90% of which are singletons. This clonotype was sampled from an adult in good health. The sample here was peripheral blood, taken on day 0 of AZD1222 vaccination.

The CDR3 protein is CASSFPRPMNQPQHF. The CDR3 DNA reads TGTGCCAGCAGTTTCCCACGCCCGATGAATCAGCCCCAGCATTTT. This chain joins TRBV28 and TRBJ1-5; unclear D gene. CDR1 and CDR2 from the germline V gene are MDHEN and SYDVKM. CDR3 length: 15 residues. V lost 3 bases and J lost 4, with 13 bases in between.